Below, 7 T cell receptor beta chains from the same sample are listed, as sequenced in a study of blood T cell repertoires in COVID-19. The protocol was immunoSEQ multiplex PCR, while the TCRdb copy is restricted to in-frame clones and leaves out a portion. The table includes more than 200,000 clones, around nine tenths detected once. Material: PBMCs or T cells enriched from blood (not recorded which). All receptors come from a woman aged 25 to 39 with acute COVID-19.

DNA of the CDR3: TGTGCCAGCAGTTACCCTTGGCAGGATAATTCACCCCTCCACTTT. Its translation: CASSYPWQDNSPLHF. The V gene is TRBV6-5, the J gene TRBJ1-6; no definite D call. Trimming left V 2 bases short and J 5 bases short, with 10 bases between. In germline, CDR1 is MNHEY, CDR2 SVGAGI. The CDR3 is made up of 15 amino acids.

The CDR3: CASSLRGGSTDTQYF. Here the CDR3 DNA reads TGTGCCAGCAGCCTGCGGGGGGGCAGCACAGATACGCAGTATTTT. The chain employs TRBV7-9 and TRBJ2-3; 9 positions agree with TRBD2. CDR3 length equals 15 residues. J gave up 0 bases and V 5 bases, and 3 bases lay outside the gene matches. Germline assignment: CDR1 SEHNR and CDR2 FQNEAQ (reference sequence).

For the CDR3, the DNA is TGTGCCAGCAGTTTCTCGGGGAGAGAGACCCAGTACTTC. Encoded protein: CASSFSGRETQYF. The V and J genes are TRBV27 and TRBJ2-5; tentatively, D is TRBD2 (5 bases). Trimming removed 3 bases at V and 4 bases at J, with 9 bases between. CDR3 length: 13 residues. Per the germline V gene, CDR1 is MNHEY and CDR2 is SMNVEV (reference sequence).

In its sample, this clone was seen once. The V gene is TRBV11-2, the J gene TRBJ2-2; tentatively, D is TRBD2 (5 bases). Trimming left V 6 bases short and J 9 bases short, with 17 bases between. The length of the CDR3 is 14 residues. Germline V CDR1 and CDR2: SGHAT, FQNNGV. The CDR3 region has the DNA TGTGCCAGCAGTGCGGGCCTCCTCCGTCGGGAGCTGTTTTTT. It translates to CASSAGLLRRELFF.

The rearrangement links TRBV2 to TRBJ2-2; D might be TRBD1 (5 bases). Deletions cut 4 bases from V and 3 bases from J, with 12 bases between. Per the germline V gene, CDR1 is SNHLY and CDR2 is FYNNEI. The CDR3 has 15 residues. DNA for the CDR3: TGTGCCAGCAGTGTAAGGGGAACGGACACCGGGGAGCTGTTTTTT. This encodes CASSVRGTDTGELFF.

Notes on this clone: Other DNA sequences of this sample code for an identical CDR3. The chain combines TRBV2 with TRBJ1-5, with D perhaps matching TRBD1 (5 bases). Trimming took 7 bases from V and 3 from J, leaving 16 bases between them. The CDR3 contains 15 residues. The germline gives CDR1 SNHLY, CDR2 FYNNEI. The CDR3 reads CASTPGTGFNQPQHF. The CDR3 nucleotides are TGTGCCAGCACCCCAGGAACAGGCTTCAATCAGCCCCAGCATTTT. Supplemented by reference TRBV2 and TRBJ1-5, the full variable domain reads EPEVTQTPSHQVTQMGQEVILRCVPISNHLYFYWYRQILGQKVEFLVSFYNNEISEKSEIFDDQFSVERPDGSNFTLKIRSTKLEDSAMYFCASTPGTGFNQPQHFGDGTRLSIL.

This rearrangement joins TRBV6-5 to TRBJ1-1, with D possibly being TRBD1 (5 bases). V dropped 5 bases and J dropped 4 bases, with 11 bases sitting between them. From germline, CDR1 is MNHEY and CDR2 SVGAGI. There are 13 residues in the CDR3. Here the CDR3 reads CASSRETATEAFF. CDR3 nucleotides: TGTGCCAGCAGTCGGGAGACAGCCACTGAAGCTTTCTTT.